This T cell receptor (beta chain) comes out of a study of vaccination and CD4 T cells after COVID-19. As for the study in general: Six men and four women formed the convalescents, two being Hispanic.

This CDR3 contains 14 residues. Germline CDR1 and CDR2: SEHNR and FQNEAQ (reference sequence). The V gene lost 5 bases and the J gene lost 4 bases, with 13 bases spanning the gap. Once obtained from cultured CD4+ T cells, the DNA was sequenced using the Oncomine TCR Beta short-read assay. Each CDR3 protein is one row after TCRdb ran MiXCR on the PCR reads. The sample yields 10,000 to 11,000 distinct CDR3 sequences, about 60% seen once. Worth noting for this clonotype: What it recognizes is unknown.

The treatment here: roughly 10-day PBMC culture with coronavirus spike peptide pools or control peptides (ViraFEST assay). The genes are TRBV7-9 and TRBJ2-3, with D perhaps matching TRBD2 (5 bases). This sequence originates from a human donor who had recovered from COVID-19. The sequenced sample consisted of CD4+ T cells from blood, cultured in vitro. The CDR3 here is CASSREQYADTQYF. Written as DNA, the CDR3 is TGTGCCAGCAGCCGGGAACAGTACGCAGATACGCAGTATTTT.